This TCR beta chain appears in the sequencing data of a study of vaccination effects on CD4 cells after COVID-19. Generated by immunoSEQ multiplex PCR, the TCRdb table keeps only in-frame clones and is missing some. The repertoire holds 71,000 or so clones, with around 76% as singletons. CDR3 length: 14 residues. V dropped 0 bases and J dropped 1 base, with 5 bases sitting between them. In germline, CDR1 is KGHDR, CDR2 SFDVKD. This clone has just one count. Its antigen remains unknown. Antigen-specific CD4+ T cells expanded by the ViraFEST assay with viral peptide pools were then sequenced. Upon completion of approximately ten days in culture, CD4+ T cells were isolated. Previously uninfected by SARS-CoV-2, the vaccine recipients also showed negative nucleocapsid antibodies. Peptides at roughly 10 ug/ml and IL-2 at about 10 IU/ml were added to 2 million or so PBMC per well. A half-volume exchange with IL-2 medium occurred on days 3 and 7.

Whole-study findings and limits: Small numbers of convalescent patients limited the study. It also lacked early post-infection timepoints. Infection-derived and vaccine-derived clones contracted markedly late after vaccination.

The sample in question was CD4+ T cells from PBMCs cultured with HCoV-OC43 spike peptides, obtained before COVID-19 vaccination. The subset denotes: HCoV-OC43 spike overlapping peptide pool stimulation. The genes are TRBV24-1 and TRBJ2-5; D assignment may be TRBD1 or TRBD2 (5 bases each). This TCR came from a human donor who received a COVID-19 vaccine. The CDR3 spells CATSDLGTQETQYF. CDR3 DNA sequence: TGTGCCACCAGTGATTTGGGGACCCAAGAGACCCAGTACTTC.